The source of this TCR beta chain is a study of lymphopenia after photon versus proton radiotherapy. Only in-frame clones appear in the TCRdb table, and some are missing; sequencing was by immunoSEQ multiplex PCR. In the table there are tens of thousands of clones, around 84% of which are singletons. Regarding the study as a whole: Post-nadir TCR diversity decline inversely tracked overall survival among those who died. After the lymphocyte nadir, photon-treated repertoires showed oligoclonal expansion, especially of CD8+ Temra cells. Authors raise, but do not show, better survival with proton therapy. Proton therapy kept repertoires fairly stable, unlike photons, which gained effector/memory cells.

For this clone: What it recognizes is unknown.

Germline V gene data show CDR1 as MDHEN and CDR2 as SYDVKM. V lost 7 bases, J lost 4 bases, and 9 bases lay in between. This CDR3 is built from 12 residues. The chain is built from TRBV28 and TRBJ2-3; D is unclear. The sample here was peripheral blood, taken from a patient treated with proton-based radiotherapy. The TCR originated in a man aged 55 to 70 with pancreatic cancer. The CDR3 is CASMRSSDTQYF. In DNA form, the CDR3 reads TGTGCCAGCATGAGGAGTTCAGATACGCAGTATTTT.